A single sample gave rise to the 26 T cell receptor beta chains below, sequenced in a study of CD8 T cells in ankylosing spondylitis. Study outcomes and limitations: Made up of several highly homologous variants, a TCR beta motif appeared characteristic of ankylosing spondylitis blood.

TCRdb analysed the 5' RACE reads with MiXCR anew, one entry per CDR3 protein. The profile covers some 700,000 distinct CDR3 sequences, with roughly 19% appearing a single time and around a fifth taken by the ten largest. Their target antigens are unknown. Sequenced input: blood, either unsorted or a sorted T cell fraction (not recorded which). Source of these receptors: a male donor with ankylosing spondylitis.

The chain joins TRBV10-3 to TRBJ2-2, with D uncertain. Germline assignment: CDR1 ENHRY and CDR2 SYGVKD. Trimming stripped 4 bases from V and 0 bases from J, with 9 bases between. The CDR3 extends over 15 amino acids. The CDR3 nucleotides are TGTGCCATCAGTGTACAGCCACCGAACACCGGGGAGCTGTTTTTT. Protein product: CAISVQPPNTGELFF.

The CDR3 sequence: CSAVRRGSSYNSPLHF. The CDR3 DNA is TGCAGTGCTGTCAGGAGGGGGAGCTCCTATAATTCACCCCTCCACTTT. V and J are TRBV20-1 and TRBJ1-6; D might be TRBD1 (6 bases). The CDR3 loop spans 16 amino acids. CDR1 DFQATT and CDR2 SNEGSKA come from the germline V gene (reference sequence). Trimming left V 5 bases short and J 0 bases short, with 14 bases between.

This clonotype was observed a handful of times. The chain is built from TRBV7-2 and TRBJ2-7, with TRBD2 identical over 10 bases. V was clipped by 2 bases and J by 5 bases; unmatched bases: 6. The CDR3 loop spans 15 amino acids. Germline-derived CDR1 and CDR2 are SGHTA and FQGNSA. CDR3 sequence reads: CASSLNPSGSHEQYF. The CDR3 nucleotides are TGTGCCAGCAGCTTAAATCCTAGCGGGAGCCACGAGCAGTACTTC.

This clonotype was seen only a few times. The rearrangement links TRBV20-1 to TRBJ2-2, with TRBD2 identical over 8 bases. J lost 4 bases, V lost 4 bases, and 11 bases had no gene match. The CDR3 is 16 amino acids. CDR1 DFQATT and CDR2 SNEGSKA come from the germline V gene (reference sequence). CDR3 sequence reads: CSATPPGLGGTGELFF. Written as DNA, the CDR3 is TGCAGTGCTACGCCACCGGGACTAGGAGGCACCGGGGAGCTGTTTTTT.

J is TRBJ2-7 and V is TRBV28, with 8 positions matching TRBD1. Germline values: CDR1 MDHEN, CDR2 SYDVKM. V dropped 8 bases and J dropped 2; count of bases not matched to a gene: 8. This CDR3 has 14 residues. As DNA, the CDR3 is TGTGCCAGCTTGGACAGGGTTTTCCCCTACGAGCAGTACTTC. This sequence encodes CASLDRVFPYEQYF. Full variable domain (outside the CDR3, taken from reference TRBV28 and TRBJ2-7): DVKVTQSSRYLVKRTGEKVFLECVQDMDHENMFWYRQDPGLGLRLIYFSYDVKMKEKGDIPEGYSVSREKKERFSLILESASTNQTSMYLCASLDRVFPYEQYFGPGTRLTVT.

The chain has TRBV5-1 and TRBJ2-4; 9 bases match TRBD1. Trimming took 4 bases from V and 2 from J; bases not matched to a gene: 7. CDR3 length equals 16 residues. The germline CDR1 and CDR2 sequences are SGHRS and YFSETQ. CDR3 sequence: CASSPWDRVTKNIQYF. The DNA for the CDR3 is TGCGCCAGCAGCCCCTGGGACAGGGTAACCAAAAACATTCAGTACTTC.

V and J are TRBV5-1 and TRBJ1-5; D unclear. Trimming shortened V by 4 bases and J by 4 bases, and 18 bases separated the two germline ends. The germline V gene has CDR1 SGHRS and CDR2 YFSETQ. This CDR3 region has 16 residues. The CDR3 DNA follows: TGCGCCAGCAGCCCATCGCCGCGGAGAGAGAATCAGCCCCAGCATTTT. Protein product: CASSPSPRRENQPQHF.

The genes are TRBV5-1 and TRBJ2-2; TRBD2 matches 8 bases. This CDR3 spans 15 amino acids. Germline CDR1 SGHRS, CDR2 YFSETQ. With 7 bases clipped from V and 9 bases from J, the junction kept 14 bases outside the gene matches. The chain's CDR3 is CASSLSGGNLRELFF. CDR3 DNA sequence: TGCGCCAGCTCCCTGAGCGGGGGAAACCTTCGGGAGCTGTTTTTT. Full variable domain (rest looked up from reference TRBV5-1 and TRBJ2-2): KAGVTQTPRYLIKTRGQQVTLSCSPISGHRSVSWYQQTPGQGLQFLFEYFSETQRNKGNFPGRFSGRQFSNSRSEMNVSTLELGDSALYLCASSLSGGNLRELFFGEGSRLTVL.

This clonotype was picked up a small number of times. This rearrangement joins TRBV12-3 or TRBV12-4 to TRBJ1-1; no clear D gene. V was clipped by 2 bases and J by 8 bases, with 9 bases between them. The CDR3 consists of 12 residues. Here the CDR3 DNA reads TGTGCCAGCAGTTTAAAGTTATACGAAGCTTTCTTT. Translating gives CASSLKLYEAFF.

The chain links TRBV15 to TRBJ1-5; D may be TRBD1 (6 bases). CDR1 is LNHNV and CDR2 is YYDKDF in the germline V gene (reference sequence). This CDR3 has 16 residues. The V and J ends lost 1 base and 5 bases respectively, with 15 bases between them. The chain's CDR3 is CATSRGLDRTDQPQHF. In nucleotides, the CDR3 is TGTGCCACCAGCAGAGGGCTTGACAGGACTGATCAGCCCCAGCATTTT.

In this sample, this clonotype turned up a few times. The V and J genes are TRBV20-1 and TRBJ1-2, with D uncertain. CDR3 size: 13 residues. Looked up from germline, CDR1 is DFQATT and CDR2 is SNEGSKA (reference sequence). V was shortened by 5 bases and J by 2 bases, with 12 bases between the two germline ends. The CDR3, as DNA: TGCAGTGCTTTGCGGGAGTCCAACTATGGCTACACCTTC. Protein product: CSALRESNYGYTF.

The chain uses TRBV28 and TRBJ2-5, with D hard to call. This CDR3 has 14 amino acids. The germline V and J ends were trimmed by 6 bases and 2 bases, with 13 bases remaining between them. Germline V lookup: CDR1 MDHEN, CDR2 SYDVKM. CDR3 residues: CASSPVWGQETQYF. CDR3 DNA: TGTGCCAGCAGCCCGGTTTGGGGTCAAGAGACCCAGTACTTC.

The chain combines TRBV7-6 with TRBJ2-2; D is unresolved. The V and J ends lost 4 bases and 4 bases respectively, with 19 bases between them. This CDR3 has 17 residues. CDR1 and CDR2 from the germline V gene are SGHVS and FNYEAQ. The CDR3 sequence is CASSSPHDGSSTGELFF. The CDR3 DNA reads as TGTGCCAGCAGCTCCCCTCATGATGGTTCAAGCACCGGGGAGCTGTTTTTT.

This clonotype showed up just a few times. The J gene is TRBJ2-1, the V gene TRBV5-1; D gene uncertain. This CDR3 is built from 13 residues. Germline CDR1 reads SGHRS; CDR2 reads YFSETQ. V dropped 4 bases and J dropped 3 bases, with 8 bases sitting between them. CDR3 protein: CASSPDVYNEQFF. CDR3 sequence (DNA): TGCGCCAGCAGCCCAGACGTCTACAATGAGCAGTTCTTC. Using reference TRBV5-1 and TRBJ2-1 for the parts outside the CDR3, the full variable domain is KAGVTQTPRYLIKTRGQQVTLSCSPISGHRSVSWYQQTPGQGLQFLFEYFSETQRNKGNFPGRFSGRQFSNSRSEMNVSTLELGDSALYLCASSPDVYNEQFFGPGTRLTVL.

The table lists this clonotype with a few counts. The J gene is TRBJ2-7, the V gene TRBV7-9; D possibly corresponds to TRBD1 (6 bases). Germline V gene data show CDR1 as SEHNR and CDR2 as FQNEAQ (reference sequence). V lost 5 bases and J 3 bases, leaving 17 bases between the germline ends. The CDR3 consists of 15 residues. The CDR3 loop reads CASSHQDSLLYEQYF. DNA for the CDR3: TGTGCCAGCAGCCACCAGGACAGCCTCCTCTACGAGCAGTACTTC.

This rearrangement joins TRBV12-3 or TRBV12-4 to TRBJ2-2, with D possibly matching TRBD2 (5 bases). Trimming removed 6 bases at V and 7 bases at J, with 21 bases between. The CDR3 sequence is 16 residues long. CDR3 in DNA: TGTGCCAGCAGGGGGAGAATGACACAAACGGGCGGGGAGCTGTTTTTT. This sequence encodes CASRGRMTQTGGELFF.

This clonotype was detected a few times. This chain uses TRBV4-2 with TRBJ1-2; D remains unclear. Looked up from germline, CDR1 is LGHNA and CDR2 is YNFKEQ. This CDR3 has 15 residues. V gave up 1 base and J gave up 7 bases, with 16 bases separating them. The CDR3 reads CASSQVGTEGSGYTF. CDR3 DNA sequence: TGTGCCAGCAGCCAAGTGGGAACAGAAGGCTCTGGCTACACCTTC.

This chain links TRBV5-6 with TRBJ1-1; D might be TRBD1 (5 bases). The germline gives CDR1 SGHDT, CDR2 YYEEEE. The CDR3 covers 12 residues. Trimming left V 2 bases short and J 11 bases short, with 13 bases between. As DNA, the CDR3 is TGTGCCAGCAGCTTTGGAGCAGGGATGGCTTTCTTT. This sequence encodes CASSFGAGMAFF.

This clonotype appeared a few times. CDR3 in amino acids: CASSSPTGGQETQYF. Here the CDR3 DNA reads TGTGCCAGCAGTTCACCGACAGGGGGGCAAGAGACCCAGTACTTC. The chain links TRBV12-3 or TRBV12-4 to TRBJ2-5; 9 bases fit TRBD1. The CDR3 spans 15 residues. After removal of 4 bases from V and 2 bases from J, the junction contained 5 bases not matched to a gene.

The chain recombines TRBV20-1 with TRBJ2-3; D may be TRBD2 (6 bases). CDR1 is DFQATT, CDR2 SNEGSKA, per germline (reference sequence). The CDR3 length is 14 residues. The V end lost 6 bases, the J end lost 1 base, and 14 bases lay between the germline ends. The CDR3: CSATIAAGTDTQYF. The CDR3 DNA sequence: TGCAGTGCCACGATAGCGGCTGGCACAGATACGCAGTATTTT.

In this sample, this clonotype turned up many times. The J gene is TRBJ2-4, the V gene TRBV12-3 or TRBV12-4, with D possibly matching TRBD1 (7 bases). The germline V and J ends were trimmed by 6 bases and 8 bases, with 20 bases remaining between them. This CDR3 has 15 amino acids. The chain's CDR3 is CASSPRGAGEDIQYF. The DNA for the CDR3 is TGTGCCAGCAGCCCCAGGGGGGCAGGGGAGGACATTCAGTACTTC.

The gene calls are TRBV20-1 and TRBJ1-1; the D gene is possibly TRBD1 (6 bases). The CDR3 has 12 amino acids. With 4 bases removed from V and 8 bases from J, the gap between germline ends came to 14 bases. The germline V gene encodes CDR1 DFQATT and CDR2 SNEGSKA (reference sequence). CDR3 amino acids: CSAITRTEEAFF. The CDR3 DNA reads TGCAGTGCTATAACTCGGACAGAGGAAGCTTTCTTT.

The rearrangement joins TRBV20-1 to TRBJ2-5; 11 bases map to TRBD2. This CDR3 is 19 amino acids long. V dropped 0 bases and J dropped 1; count of bases not matched to a gene: 13. Germline V gene lookup returns CDR1 DFQATT and CDR2 SNEGSKA (reference sequence). The CDR3 DNA follows: TGCAGTGCTAGAGATTCCGGGACTAGCGGAGTCGGGAGCCAAGAGACCCAGTACTTC. This codes for CSARDSGTSGVGSQETQYF.

The chain is built from TRBV7-3 and TRBJ2-1; TRBD2 aligns across 11 bases. Trimming cost V 4 bases and J 7 bases; bases outside gene matches: 12. The CDR3 has 17 residues. CDR1 is SGHTA and CDR2 is FQGTGA in the germline V gene. CDR3 sequence reads: CASSSQGAGLAVNEQFF. The CDR3 coding sequence is TGTGCCAGCAGCTCTCAGGGAGCGGGACTAGCGGTTAATGAGCAGTTCTTC.

The V and J genes are TRBV4-2 and TRBJ2-7; D is unclear. The CDR3 has 15 amino acids. Trimming removed 0 bases from V and 0 bases from J, with 9 bases in between. The germline V gene has CDR1 LGHNA and CDR2 YNFKEQ. CDR3 nucleotide sequence: TGTGCCAGCAGCCAAGATCTCGGCAACTCCTACGAGCAGTACTTC. It translates to CASSQDLGNSYEQYF.

J is TRBJ2-5 and V is TRBV7-8, with TRBD2 matching over 11 bases. The CDR3 totals 17 residues. The junction had 11 bases not matched to a gene; V was cut back by 4 bases and J by 4 bases. Germline lookup yields CDR1 SGHVS and CDR2 FQNEAQ. CDR3 sequence (DNA): TGTGCCAGCAGCTCACCCTTAGCGGGGGGGCCTTTAGAGACCCAGTACTTC. Its protein is CASSSPLAGGPLETQYF.